The 27 T cell receptor beta chains given below trace back to one sample, sequenced in a study of blood T cell repertoires in COVID-19. Data came from immunoSEQ multiplex PCR; TCRdb stores just in-frame clones and leaves some out. The sample has hundreds of thousands of clones, approximately 88% seen once. Sequenced input: PBMCs or T cells enriched from blood (not recorded which). These TCRs come from a woman younger than 45 who had recovered from COVID-19.

The chain has TRBV10-2 and TRBJ2-5; D is ambiguous. V lost 7 bases and J 4 bases, leaving 7 bases between the germline ends. The CDR3 contains 11 residues. Germline CDR1 and CDR2: WSHSY and SAAADI. CDR3 region: CASTLGETQYF. Written as DNA, the CDR3 is TGCGCCAGCACGCTAGGAGAGACCCAGTACTTC.

Here the CDR3 reads CASSLVNEKLFF. DNA for the CDR3: TGTGCCAGCAGCTTAGTAAATGAAAAACTGTTTTTT. The chain employs TRBV7-3 and TRBJ1-4; the D is unclear. The CDR3 contains 12 residues. Trimming took off 2 bases at V and 5 bases at J, with 3 bases between the two ends. From germline, CDR1 is SGHTA and CDR2 FQGTGA.

V is TRBV5-1 and J is TRBJ1-3, with TRBD1 identical over 10 bases. This CDR3 has 19 amino acids. From germline, CDR1 is SGHRS and CDR2 YFSETQ. Losses at the gene ends were 2 bases for V and 0 bases for J; bases not matched to a gene: 11. In DNA, the CDR3 is TGCGCCAGCAGCTTCCGCGGGACAGGGGCCCTCTCCTCTGGAAACACCATATATTTT. Amino acids: CASSFRGTGALSSGNTIYF.

The V and J genes are TRBV25-1 and TRBJ2-3, with 7 bases that match TRBD1. Germline V CDR1 and CDR2: MGHDK, SYGVNS. Trimming cost V 2 bases and J 3 bases; bases outside gene matches: 14. The CDR3 contains 18 residues. CDR3 DNA sequence: TGTGCCAGCAGTGAAGCCGGGTCCTCTAAGGGGGCAACAGATACGCAGTATTTT. Residues: CASSEAGSSKGATDTQYF.

V usage is TRBV15 and J usage is TRBJ1-5, with D tentatively TRBD1 (5 bases). Trimming took 3 bases from V and 3 from J, leaving 9 bases between them. This CDR3 is 14 amino acids long. The germline V gene has CDR1 LNHNV and CDR2 YYDKDF (reference sequence). The DNA of the CDR3 is TGTGCCACCAGCAGCGGGGGAAACAATCAGCCCCAGCATTTT. Amino acids: CATSSGGNNQPQHF.

The chain recombines TRBV7-9 with TRBJ1-3, with D unclear. Between the trimmed V and J ends, which lost 2 bases and 1 base, there was a span of 9 bases. In germline, CDR1 is SEHNR, CDR2 FQNEAQ (reference sequence). This CDR3 region has 15 residues. The CDR3 region is CASSLRVLSGNTIYF. CDR3 in DNA: TGTGCCAGCAGCTTACGGGTCCTATCTGGAAACACCATATATTTT.

The chain uses TRBV4-1 and TRBJ2-2; tentatively, D is TRBD1 (5 bases). V dropped 4 bases and J dropped 7 bases, with 22 bases sitting between them. CDR3 length: 17 amino acids. Germline assignment: CDR1 MGHRA and CDR2 YSYEKL. This chain's CDR3 is CASSPPPGQGKIGELFF. The CDR3 DNA is TGCGCCAGCAGCCCACCCCCCGGGCAGGGTAAAATCGGGGAGCTGTTTTTT.

This chain connects TRBV5-4 to TRBJ1-6; TRBD1 agrees at 10 bases. Germline CDR1 is SGHNT and CDR2 is YYREEE (reference sequence). This CDR3 is built from 15 residues. V lost 10 bases and J lost 9; bases outside the gene matches: 13. CDR3 DNA sequence: TGTGCCGGGCAGACAGGGGGCGAGGAAAGTTCACCCCTCCACTTT. It is translated as CAGQTGGEESSPLHF. Full variable domain (missing parts from reference TRBV5-4 and TRBJ1-6): ETGVTQSPTHLIKTRGQQVTLRCSSQSGHNTVSWYQQALGQGPQFIFQYYREEENGRGNFPPRFSGLQFPNYSSELNVNALELDDSALYLCAGQTGGEESSPLHFGNGTRLTVT.

CDR3: CASSLQGGFNEKLFF. CDR3 coding DNA: TGTGCCAGCAGTTTACAAGGGGGCTTTAATGAAAAACTGTTTTTT. The chain combines TRBV27 with TRBJ1-4; 7 bases line up with TRBD1. The CDR3 runs 15 residues. V was pared by 2 bases and J by 4 bases, with 4 bases of the junction left unmatched. In germline, CDR1 is MNHEY, CDR2 SMNVEV (reference sequence). Together with reference TRBV27 and TRBJ1-4, the CDR3 gives the full variable domain: EAQVTQNPRYLITVTGKKLTVTCSQNMNHEYMSWYRQDPGLGLRQIYYSMNVEVTDKGDVPEGYKVSRKEKRNFPLILESPSPNQTSLYFCASSLQGGFNEKLFFGSGTQLSVL.

The chain is built from TRBV7-2 and TRBJ1-2, with D possibly being TRBD1 (5 bases). With 1 base removed from V and 0 bases from J, the gap between germline ends came to 9 bases. Germline CDR1 reads SGHTA; CDR2 reads FQGNSA. CDR3 length: 15 amino acids. CDR3 in amino acids: CASSLGGSANYGYTF. The CDR3 DNA reads as TGTGCCAGCAGCTTAGGGGGCTCGGCTAACTATGGCTACACCTTC.

This chain connects TRBV29-1 to TRBJ2-7, with a tentative D call TRBD1 (5 bases). This CDR3 contains 12 residues. Germline CDR1 reads SQVTM; CDR2 reads ANQGSEA. V lost 1 base and J 3 bases, leaving 7 bases between the germline ends. CDR3 nucleotides: TGCAGCGTTGAAGTCCAGGGCTACGAGCAGTACTTC. Its translation: CSVEVQGYEQYF.

This sequence joins TRBV11-3 and TRBJ2-3; D remains unclear. This CDR3 region has 14 residues. Germline CDR1 SGHNT, CDR2 YENEEA. With 6 bases removed from V and 1 base from J, the gap between germline ends came to 11 bases. CDR3 sequence (DNA): TGTGCCAGCAGTCCCGACGGAGGCACAGATACGCAGTATTTT. Protein product: CASSPDGGTDTQYF. Using reference TRBV11-3 and TRBJ2-3 for the parts outside the CDR3, the full variable domain is EAGVVQSPRYKIIEKKQPVAFWCNPISGHNTLYWYLQNLGQGPELLIRYENEEAVDDSQLPKDRFSAERLKGVDSTLKIQPAELGDSAVYLCASSPDGGTDTQYFGPGTRLTVL.

This chain joins TRBV6-5 and TRBJ1-5, with TRBD1 matching over 7 bases. There are 14 residues in the CDR3. CDR1 is MNHEY and CDR2 is SVGAGI in the germline V gene. The trim removed 8 bases at V and 9 bases at J, leaving 13 bases unmatched. CDR3: CASRQGLERGPQHF. CDR3 nucleotides: TGTGCCAGCCGACAGGGCCTAGAGAGGGGGCCCCAGCATTTT.

The chain is built from TRBV6-5 and TRBJ1-1; D is unresolved. This CDR3 is 13 amino acids long. The germline CDR1 and CDR2 sequences are MNHEY and SVGAGI. Trimming stripped 10 bases from V and 0 bases from J, with 12 bases between. CDR3 nucleotides: TGTGCCACCAAGCCCGGTGTGAACACTGAAGCTTTCTTT. Translation gives CATKPGVNTEAFF.

The chain couples TRBV2 to TRBJ1-5; the match to TRBD1 covers 9 bases. Trimming took 5 bases from V and 7 from J; bases not matched to a gene: 12. This CDR3 spans 16 amino acids. Germline CDR1 SNHLY, CDR2 FYNNEI. The CDR3 region is CASSRPGTGSWQPQHF. The CDR3 DNA is TGTGCCAGCAGTCGGCCCGGGACAGGGAGTTGGCAGCCCCAGCATTTT.

The chain employs TRBV5-1 and TRBJ1-5; no firm D call. Trimming took 4 bases from V and 9 from J, leaving 17 bases between them. The CDR3 sequence is 14 residues long. The germline gives CDR1 SGHRS, CDR2 YFSETQ. The CDR3 sequence: CASSEESPNGPQHF. CDR3 sequence (DNA): TGCGCCAGCAGCGAGGAGTCCCCTAACGGGCCCCAGCATTTT.

This clone was recorded once. This chain joins TRBV27 and TRBJ2-3; TRBD2 is a possible D gene (6 bases). The germline gives CDR1 MNHEY, CDR2 SMNVEV (reference sequence). V was trimmed by 7 bases and J by 2 bases, leaving 16 bases between them. This CDR3 has 15 residues. CDR3 in DNA: TGTGCCAGCACCATTAGGAGGGCGGCCACAGATACGCAGTATTTT. Protein product: CASTIRRAATDTQYF.

The chain joins TRBV5-1 to TRBJ2-1; D is uncertain. V was cut by 4 bases and J by 0 bases, with 5 bases left in between. CDR3 size: 13 residues. CDR1 is SGHRS and CDR2 is YFSETQ in the germline V gene. Here the CDR3 DNA reads TGCGCCAGCAGCCCGAGCTCCTACAATGAGCAGTTCTTC. Translation: CASSPSSYNEQFF.

The chain couples TRBV18 to TRBJ2-7; a possible D gene is TRBD2 (5 bases). Deletions cut 3 bases from V and 0 bases from J, with 24 bases between. Germline CDR1 KGHSH, CDR2 LQKENI. The CDR3 runs to 19 residues. CDR3 amino acids: CASSPIASNRPGSSYEQYF. The CDR3 DNA reads as TGTGCCAGCTCACCTATCGCCTCAAATCGCCCTGGGAGCTCCTACGAGCAGTACTTC.

J is TRBJ1-1 and V is TRBV19; tentatively, D is TRBD1 (5 bases). CDR3 length equals 16 residues. The germline gives CDR1 LNHDA, CDR2 SQIVND (reference sequence). V was shortened by 5 bases and J by 1 base, with 17 bases between the two germline ends. CDR3 in amino acids: CASSGRGTSENTEAFF. The CDR3 region has the DNA TGTGCCAGTAGTGGGAGGGGCACCTCCGAGAACACTGAAGCTTTCTTT. The entire variable domain, with the rest obtained from reference TRBV19 and TRBJ1-1, is as follows: DGGITQSPKYLFRKEGQNVTLSCEQNLNHDAMYWYRQDPGQGLRLIYYSQIVNDFQKGDIAEGYSVSREKKESFPLTVTSAQKNPTAFYLCASSGRGTSENTEAFFGQGTRLTVV.

The rearrangement joins TRBV6-4 to TRBJ2-6, with TRBD2 matching 9 bases. Losses at the gene ends were 4 bases for V and 1 base for J; bases not matched to a gene: 5. Germline lookup yields CDR1 MRHNA and CDR2 SNTAGT. This CDR3 has 17 amino acids. This CDR3 is CASSAKAGGSGANVLTF. Written as DNA, the CDR3 is TGTGCCAGCAGTGCCAAAGCGGGGGGATCTGGGGCCAACGTCCTGACTTTC.

The V and J genes are TRBV28 and TRBJ1-3; 9 bases match TRBD1. With V trimmed by 4 bases and J by 4 bases, 5 bases remained unmatched. The CDR3 totals 15 residues. Per the germline V gene, CDR1 is MDHEN and CDR2 is SYDVKM. In DNA form, the CDR3 reads TGTGCCAGCAGTTCTAGACAGGGGGGAGGAAACACCATATATTTT. Amino acid sequence: CASSSRQGGGNTIYF.

The chain couples TRBV28 to TRBJ2-3; D possibly corresponds to TRBD2 (6 bases). The germline CDR1 and CDR2 sequences are MDHEN and SYDVKM. Trimming took 3 bases from V and 5 from J, leaving 12 bases between them. This CDR3 region has 14 residues. CDR3 nucleotide sequence: TGTGCCAGCAGTTTTATGCGGGGCGGAGATACGCAGTATTTT. Its protein product is CASSFMRGGDTQYF.

The V call is TRBV7-3, the J call TRBJ2-5; 9 bases line up with TRBD1. The CDR3 has 17 residues. With V trimmed by 2 bases and J by 5 bases, 12 bases remained unmatched. Germline V CDR1 and CDR2: SGHTA, FQGTGA. The CDR3 is CASSLGAAGTGSETQYF. The CDR3 coding sequence is TGTGCCAGCAGCTTAGGAGCCGCCGGGACAGGGTCCGAGACCCAGTACTTC.

CDR3 sequence: CASSSPGTGPAYEQYF. CDR3 bases: TGTGCCAGCAGTAGTCCCGGGACAGGGCCTGCCTACGAGCAGTACTTC. The J gene is TRBJ2-7, the V gene TRBV28, with 9 positions matching TRBD1. V lost 5 bases to trimming and J lost 2 bases; unmatched junction nucleotides: 10. The CDR3 covers 16 residues. CDR1 and CDR2 from the germline V gene are MDHEN and SYDVKM.

This chain uses TRBV6-5 with TRBJ1-6; 8 bases are shared with TRBD1. There are 15 residues in the CDR3. The germline V gene has CDR1 MNHEY and CDR2 SVGAGI. Unmatched junction bases numbered 10, after V lost 6 bases and J lost 9 bases. As DNA, the CDR3 is TGTGCCAGCAGGGGACAGACAGGGGATATTTCACCCCTCCACTTT. Amino acid sequence: CASRGQTGDISPLHF.

The chain couples TRBV19 to TRBJ2-7; D not resolved. The CDR3 is made up of 13 amino acids. V lost 5 bases, J lost 2 bases, and 10 bases lay in between. Germline V CDR1 and CDR2: LNHDA, SQIVND (reference sequence). The CDR3 loop reads CASSVAPTYEQYF. The DNA of the CDR3 is TGTGCCAGTAGTGTGGCACCCACCTACGAGCAGTACTTC.